The clone carrying this T cell receptor beta chain was picked up one time. Its antigen is not identified. TCRdb's copy holds only in-frame clones and misses some; the assay was immunoSEQ multiplex PCR. The sample lists about 180,000 clones, 85% seen once, with approximately 15% in the top ten. The length of the CDR3 is 14 residues. The germline gives CDR1 SGHRS, CDR2 YFSETQ. The trim removed 8 bases at V and 2 bases at J, leaving 7 bases unmatched. These data are taken from a study of cytomegalovirus exposure and HLA in healthy donors. Across the study: The platform used for the 100 to 150 validation repertoires matched that of the roughly 700 first-cohort repertoires, a later analysis reported. Broader study findings: A classifier reportedly called cytomegalovirus status with high sensitivity and specificity. According to a subsequent analysis, TCR clusters identified in the first cohort showed a tendency to co-occur across the 120 or so validation repertoires. The investigators catalogued 160 or so TCR beta chains as cytomegalovirus-associated.

This TCR came from a man aged 18-30 years in good health and CMV-seropositive. Sequencing input: PBMCs. The chain uses TRBV5-1 and TRBJ2-3, with 8 bases fitting TRBD2. The CDR3 reads CASGIAGHTDTQYF. CDR3 bases: TGCGCCAGTGGCATAGCGGGGCACACAGATACGCAGTATTTT.